This T cell receptor beta chain comes out of a study of blood T cell repertoires in COVID-19. The CDR3 length is 15 residues. Germline CDR1 is SGHTA and CDR2 is FQGNSA. V was clipped by 5 bases and J by 5 bases; unmatched bases: 7. This clone rates as medium-sized. Other nucleotide sequences in the sample specify the same CDR3. This table comes from immunoSEQ multiplex PCR, and its TCRdb copy is limited to in-frame clones, with some not included. Of 65,000 or so clones in the sample, 76% are singletons; the top ten hold over 5%. The sequence was obtained from a woman in her 50s with active or convalescent COVID-19. The sample taken for sequencing was peripheral blood. This chain links TRBV7-2 with TRBJ1-4, with 8 bases identical to TRBD1. As DNA, the CDR3 is TGTGCCAGCAGCACCGACAGGGGAAGAAATGAAAAACTGTTTTTT. Translated, it gives CASSTDRGRNEKLFF. Filled out from reference TRBV7-2 and TRBJ1-4, the complete variable domain reads GAGVSQSPSNKVTEKGKDVELRCDPISGHTALYWYRQSLGQGLEFLIYFQGNSAPDKSGLPSDRFSAERTGGSVSTLTIQRTQQEDSAVYLCASSTDRGRNEKLFFGSGTQLSVL.